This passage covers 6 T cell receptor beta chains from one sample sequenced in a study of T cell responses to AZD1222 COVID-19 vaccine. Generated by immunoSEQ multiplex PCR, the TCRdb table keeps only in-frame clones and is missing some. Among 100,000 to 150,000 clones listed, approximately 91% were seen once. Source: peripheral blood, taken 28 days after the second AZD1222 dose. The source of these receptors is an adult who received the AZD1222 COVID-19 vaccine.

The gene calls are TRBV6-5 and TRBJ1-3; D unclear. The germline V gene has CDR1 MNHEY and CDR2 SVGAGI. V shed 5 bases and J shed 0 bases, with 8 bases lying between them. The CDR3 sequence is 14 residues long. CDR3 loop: CASSPRVSGNTIYF. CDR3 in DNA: TGTGCCAGCAGTCCGAGAGTCTCTGGAAACACCATATATTTT.

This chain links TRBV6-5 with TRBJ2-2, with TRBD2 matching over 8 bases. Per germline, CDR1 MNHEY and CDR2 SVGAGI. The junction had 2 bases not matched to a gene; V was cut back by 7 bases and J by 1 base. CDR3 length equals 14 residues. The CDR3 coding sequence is TGTGCCAGCAAAAGCGGGAGGAACACCGGGGAGCTGTTTTTT. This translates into CASKSGRNTGELFF.

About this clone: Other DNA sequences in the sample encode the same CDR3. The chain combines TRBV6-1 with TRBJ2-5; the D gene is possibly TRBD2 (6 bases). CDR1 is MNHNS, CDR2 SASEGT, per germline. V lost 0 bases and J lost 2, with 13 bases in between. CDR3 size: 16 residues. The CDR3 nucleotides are TGTGCCAGCAGTGAAGCTTTCGGGCGGGGTCAAGAGACCCAGTACTTC. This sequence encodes CASSEAFGRGQETQYF.

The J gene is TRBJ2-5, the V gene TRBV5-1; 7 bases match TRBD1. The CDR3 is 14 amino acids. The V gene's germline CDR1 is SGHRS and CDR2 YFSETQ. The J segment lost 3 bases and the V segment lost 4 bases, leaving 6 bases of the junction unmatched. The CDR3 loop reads CASSTTGAEETQYF. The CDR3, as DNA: TGCGCCAGCAGCACCACAGGGGCAGAAGAGACCCAGTACTTC. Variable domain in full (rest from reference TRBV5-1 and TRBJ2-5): KAGVTQTPRYLIKTRGQQVTLSCSPISGHRSVSWYQQTPGQGLQFLFEYFSETQRNKGNFPGRFSGRQFSNSRSEMNVSTLELGDSALYLCASSTTGAEETQYFGPGTRLLVL.

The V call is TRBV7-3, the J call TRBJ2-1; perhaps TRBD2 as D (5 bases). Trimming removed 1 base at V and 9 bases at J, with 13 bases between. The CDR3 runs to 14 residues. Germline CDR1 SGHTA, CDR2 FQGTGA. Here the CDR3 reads CASSLNGIRAEQFF. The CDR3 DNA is TGTGCCAGCAGCTTAAACGGGATTCGGGCTGAGCAGTTCTTC. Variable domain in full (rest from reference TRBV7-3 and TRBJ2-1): GAGVSQTPSNKVTEKGKYVELRCDPISGHTALYWYRQSLGQGPEFLIYFQGTGAADDSGLPNDRFFAVRPEGSVSTLKIQRTERGDSAVYLCASSLNGIRAEQFFGPGTRLTVL.

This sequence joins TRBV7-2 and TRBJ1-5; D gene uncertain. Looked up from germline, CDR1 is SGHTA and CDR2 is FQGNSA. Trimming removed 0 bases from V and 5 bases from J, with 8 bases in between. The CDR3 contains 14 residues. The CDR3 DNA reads TGTGCCAGCAGCTTAGCAGTCCGTGATCAGCCCCAGCATTTT. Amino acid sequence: CASSLAVRDQPQHF. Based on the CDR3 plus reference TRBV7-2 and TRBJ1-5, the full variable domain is GAGVSQSPSNKVTEKGKDVELRCDPISGHTALYWYRQSLGQGLEFLIYFQGNSAPDKSGLPSDRFSAERTGGSVSTLTIQRTQQEDSAVYLCASSLAVRDQPQHFGDGTRLSIL.